The 4 T cell receptor beta chains reported below all come from one sample, sequenced in a study of cytomegalovirus exposure and HLA in healthy donors. 13 Jbeta primers and 60 Vbeta primers were used for the PCR. Assay used: immunoSEQ multiplex PCR; TCRdb lists only in-frame clones, some missing. The listing contains about 70,000 clones. Material: PBMCs. The receptors were gathered from a female donor in good health and CMV-seropositive.

The V gene is TRBV4-3, the J gene TRBJ1-2, with no clear D. V shed 2 bases and J shed 2 bases, with 6 bases lying between them. From germline, CDR1 is LGHNA and CDR2 YSLEER. The CDR3 is 13 amino acids. CDR3 DNA sequence: TGCGCCAGCAGCCAATCGGGGAACTATGGCTACACCTTC. It encodes CASSQSGNYGYTF.

This rearrangement joins TRBV28 to TRBJ2-6; possibly TRBD2 for D (5 bases). CDR3 length: 15 amino acids. From germline, CDR1 is MDHEN and CDR2 SYDVKM. V gave up 5 bases and J gave up 0 bases, with 8 bases separating them. CDR3 in DNA: TGTGCCAGCAGTGGACTGGACTCTGGGGCCAACGTCCTGACTTTC. As protein: CASSGLDSGANVLTF.

V and J are TRBV19 and TRBJ1-4; D call uncertain. The germline V and J ends were trimmed by 1 base and 8 bases, with 14 bases remaining between them. CDR1 is LNHDA, CDR2 SQIVND, per germline (reference sequence). The CDR3 covers 15 residues. CDR3 loop: CASSIGGRKEEKLFF. In DNA form, the CDR3 reads TGTGCCAGTAGTATAGGCGGCAGAAAGGAAGAAAAACTGTTTTTT.

The chain combines TRBV5-6 with TRBJ2-1; 11 bases agree with TRBD2. Looked up from germline, CDR1 is SGHDT and CDR2 is YYEEEE. The CDR3 totals 14 residues. Trimming at V came to 3 bases and at J to 5 bases, leaving 1 base not matched to a gene. This chain's CDR3 is CASSSGLADNEQFF. CDR3 sequence (DNA): TGTGCCAGCAGCTCGGGACTAGCGGACAATGAGCAGTTCTTC. Combining the CDR3 with reference TRBV5-6 and TRBJ2-1 gives the whole variable domain DAGVTQSPTHLIKTRGQQVTLRCSPKSGHDTVSWYQQALGQGPQFIFQYYEEEERQRGNFPDRFSGHQFPNYSSELNVNALLLGDSALYLCASSSGLADNEQFFGPGTRLTVL.